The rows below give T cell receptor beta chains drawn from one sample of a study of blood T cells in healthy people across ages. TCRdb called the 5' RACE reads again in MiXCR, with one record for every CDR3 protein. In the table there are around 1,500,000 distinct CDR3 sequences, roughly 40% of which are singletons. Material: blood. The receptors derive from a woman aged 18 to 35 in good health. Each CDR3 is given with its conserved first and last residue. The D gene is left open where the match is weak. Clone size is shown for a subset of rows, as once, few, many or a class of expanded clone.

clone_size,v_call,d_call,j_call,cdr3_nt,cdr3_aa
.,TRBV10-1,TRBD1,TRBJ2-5,TGCGCCAGCAGTGAGATCCGGGACAGGGGAATCAATGAGCAGTACTTC,CASSEIRDRGINEQYF
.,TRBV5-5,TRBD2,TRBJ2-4,TGTGCCAGCAGCTTGGGGGAAGGGGCGGGAGACATTCAGTACTTC,CASSLGEGAGDIQYF
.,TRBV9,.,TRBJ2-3,TGTGCCAGCAGCGCGCTAGCATCTAGCACAGATACGCAGTATTTT,CASSALASSTDTQYF
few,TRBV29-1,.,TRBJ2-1,TGCAGCGTTGCTTACGGGACCGTGTCCTACAATGAGCAGTTCTTC,CSVAYGTVSYNEQFF
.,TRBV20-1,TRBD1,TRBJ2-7,TGCAGTGCTAGAGGGGACAGGGGGCCAGAAAACTACGAGCAGTACTTC,CSARGDRGPENYEQYF
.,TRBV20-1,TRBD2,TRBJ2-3,TGCAGTGCTAGAGAGGGACTAGCGGCTATCACAGATACGCAGTATTTT,CSAREGLAAITDTQYF
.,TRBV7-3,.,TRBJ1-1,TGTGCCAGCAGCTTAACGGGCAGGGGAGACACTGAAGCTTTCTTT,CASSLTGRGDTEAFF
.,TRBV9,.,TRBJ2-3,TGTGCCAGCGGCTGGGGCCCCACAGATACGCAGTATTTT,CASGWGPTDTQYF
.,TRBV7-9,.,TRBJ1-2,TGTGCCAGCAGCCTAGCAGTGGCTAACTATGGCTACACCTTC,CASSLAVANYGYTF
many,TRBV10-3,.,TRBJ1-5,TGTGCCATCAGTGAGTCGGGTAGCAATCAGCCCCAGCATTTT,CAISESGSNQPQHF
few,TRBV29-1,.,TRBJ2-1,TGCAGCGTTCTCTTTACTGGATACAATGAGCAGTTCTTC,CSVLFTGYNEQFF
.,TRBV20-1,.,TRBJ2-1,TGCAGTGCAGTCAGGGCAGGAGAGACCCAGTTCTTC,CSAVRAGETQFF
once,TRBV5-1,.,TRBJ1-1,TGCGCCAGCAGCTTGGTAGGACAGCAAAACACTGAAGCTTTCTTT,CASSLVGQQNTEAFF
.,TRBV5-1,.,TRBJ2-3,TGCGCCAGCAGCCGTTCGACAGGAACCACAGATACGCAGTATTTT,CASSRSTGTTDTQYF
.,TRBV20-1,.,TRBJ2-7,TGCAGGGCTGGAACCTACGAGCAATACTTC,CRAGTYEQYF
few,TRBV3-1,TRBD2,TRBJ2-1,TGTGCCAGCAGCGAAAGGACTAGCGGGACCCAGTTCTTC,CASSERTSGTQFF
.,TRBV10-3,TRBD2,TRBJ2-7,TGTGCCATCAGCGAACCGACTAGCGGGGACTACGAGCAGTACTTC,CAISEPTSGDYEQYF
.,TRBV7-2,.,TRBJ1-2,TGTGCCAGCAGCTTAGGACAGATTACTAACTATGGCTACACCTTC,CASSLGQITNYGYTF
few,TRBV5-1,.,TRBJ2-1,TGCGCCAGCAGCTTGGTGGTAGCGGTTTACAATGAACAGTTCTTC,CASSLVVAVYNEQFF
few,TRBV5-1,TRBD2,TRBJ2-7,TGCGCCAGCAGCCAGGAGGCGTTGGGACTAGGAGGCAACGAGCAGTACTTC,CASSQEALGLGGNEQYF
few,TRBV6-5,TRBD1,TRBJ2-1,TGTGCCAGCAGTTACTCAGGGGGCGCAACTCCCCATGAGCAGTTCTTC,CASSYSGGATPHEQFF
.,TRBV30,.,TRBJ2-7,TGTGCCTGGAGTGTACTGAGTCTCAATGAGCAGTACTTC,CAWSVLSLNEQYF
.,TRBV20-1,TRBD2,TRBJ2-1,TGCAGTGCTCAGATAGCGGGGGGATACAATGAGCAGTTCTTC,CSAQIAGGYNEQFF
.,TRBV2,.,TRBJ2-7,TGTGCCAGCAGTGAAAGGGACTACGAGCAGTACTTC,CASSERDYEQYF
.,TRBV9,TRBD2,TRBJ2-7,TGTGCCAGCAGCCCTTACCTGGGGACTAGCGGGACATACCACGAGCAGTACTTC,CASSPYLGTSGTYHEQYF
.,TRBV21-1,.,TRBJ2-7,TGTGCCAGCAGCAAAGGAGCCGGAACCTACGAGCAGTACTTC,CASSKGAGTYEQYF